This entry lists 16 T cell receptor beta chains sequenced from one sample in a study of identical twins. TCRdb reanalysed the 5' RACE reads using MiXCR and keeps one entry per CDR3 protein. The table has about 260,000 distinct CDR3 sequences, 5.5% to 7% seen once; the top ten hold 3.6%. These same data were also listed under a study on yellow fever vaccine responses in identical twins.

Sequencing was carried out using memory (CD45RO+) T cells sorted from blood. These receptors all stem from a woman in her late teens or twenties in good health.

The rearrangement joins TRBV12-3 or TRBV12-4 to TRBJ2-5; the match to TRBD2 covers 14 bases. The CDR3 is made up of 18 amino acids. In DNA, the CDR3 is TGTACCTGCAGTTCCGGACTAGCGGGGGGCCGGGGGAGAGAGACCCAGTACTTC. This translates into CTCSSGLAGGRGRETQYF.

This clonotype was recorded at least ten times. The chain is built from TRBV24-1 and TRBJ2-2, with D possibly being TRBD2 (6 bases). V lost 0 bases and J 1 base, leaving 11 bases between the germline ends. Germline V CDR1 and CDR2: KGHDR, SFDVKD. CDR3 length: 17 amino acids. Written as DNA, the CDR3 is TGTGCCACCAGTGATTTGGGGGGACTGGAGAACACCGGGGAGCTGTTTTTT. As protein: CATSDLGGLENTGELFF.

This clonotype occurred many times. The chain recombines TRBV4-1 with TRBJ2-2, with 8 bases that match TRBD2. This CDR3 has 18 amino acids. Looked up from germline, CDR1 is MGHRA and CDR2 is YSYEKL. With V trimmed by 1 base and J by 3 bases, 10 bases remained unmatched. CDR3 sequence: CASSQGVWGRGDTGELFF. The DNA for the CDR3 is TGCGCCAGCAGCCAAGGAGTCTGGGGGCGGGGGGACACCGGGGAGCTGTTTTTT.

The sample holds many counts of this clonotype. The J gene is TRBJ1-1, the V gene TRBV29-1; possibly TRBD1 for D (6 bases). CDR1 SQVTM and CDR2 ANQGSEA come from the germline V gene. This CDR3 is 12 amino acids long. V gave up 6 bases and J gave up 4 bases, with 12 bases separating them. The CDR3 protein is CSVSLQGTEAFF. Here the CDR3 DNA reads TGCAGCGTATCTCTACAGGGCACTGAAGCTTTCTTT.

This clonotype has ten or more counts. The chain joins TRBV12-3 or TRBV12-4 to TRBJ2-2; no definite D call. The CDR3 sequence is 14 residues long. V was trimmed by 4 bases and J by 4 bases, leaving 10 bases between them. CDR3 sequence (DNA): TGTGCCAGCAGTTCCCTAAGTGGCACCGGGGAGCTGTTTTTT. Its protein product is CASSSLSGTGELFF.

This clonotype was seen a handful of times. The chain uses TRBV7-3 and TRBJ2-1; a possible D gene is TRBD2 (6 bases). Trimming stripped 2 bases from V and 8 bases from J, with 16 bases between. This CDR3 region has 15 residues. Germline V gives CDR1 SGHTA, CDR2 FQGTGA. The CDR3 DNA is TGTGCCAGCAGCTTAGCGGGGTACCAGGGTGATGAGCAGTTCTTC. As protein: CASSLAGYQGDEQFF.

This clonotype has at least ten counts. DNA of the CDR3: TGTGCCAGCAGCCGGTTGGCTGTGAACACCGGGGAGCTGTTTTTT. Its protein is CASSRLAVNTGELFF. The rearrangement uses TRBV12-3 or TRBV12-4 and TRBJ2-2; D not certain. The V end lost 6 bases, the J end lost 1 base, and 12 bases lay between the germline ends. The CDR3 length is 15 residues.

The genes are TRBV7-9 and TRBJ2-1, with D perhaps TRBD2 (6 bases). The germline gives CDR1 SEHNR, CDR2 FQNEAQ (reference sequence). Deletions cut 3 bases from V and 2 bases from J, with 14 bases between. The CDR3 extends over 16 amino acids. CDR3 in amino acids: CASSFERENPYNEQFF. In nucleotides, the CDR3 is TGTGCCAGCAGCTTTGAACGGGAGAACCCCTACAATGAGCAGTTCTTC.

The rearrangement joins TRBV2 to TRBJ2-1; 9 nucleotides agree with TRBD2. V shed 2 bases and J 5 bases; nucleotides not matched to a gene: 10. Germline V gene lookup returns CDR1 SNHLY and CDR2 FYNNEI. The CDR3 covers 17 residues. In DNA, the CDR3 is TGTGCCAGCAGTGAACCCTTAGCGGGAGTGATCAACAATGAGCAGTTCTTC. Translating gives CASSEPLAGVINNEQFF.

A few counts support this clonotype. V usage is TRBV9 and J usage is TRBJ2-3; 12 nucleotides line up with TRBD2. V shed 1 base, J shed 7 bases, and the junction held 4 bases outside the gene matches. The CDR3 is made up of 15 amino acids. The germline V gene encodes CDR1 SGDLS and CDR2 YYNGEE. The CDR3 here is CASSVLAGGVNTQYF. The CDR3 bases are TGTGCCAGCAGCGTACTAGCGGGGGGGGTGAATACGCAGTATTTT.

The chain couples TRBV10-3 to TRBJ1-1; weak D call: TRBD1 (5 bases). The V end was cut by 10 bases, the J end by 3 bases, with 15 bases between. This CDR3 comprises 13 residues. CDR1 and CDR2 from the germline V gene are ENHRY and SYGVKD. The CDR3 reads CATHPPGDTEAFF. For the CDR3, the DNA is TGTGCCACTCACCCCCCGGGGGACACTGAAGCTTTCTTT.

This clonotype appeared many times. The rearrangement joins TRBV5-6 to TRBJ2-5; no reliable D call. Germline values: CDR1 SGHDT, CDR2 YYEEEE. V lost 4 bases and J lost 5, with 9 bases in between. The CDR3 has 12 amino acids. The CDR3 DNA reads as TGTGCCAGCAGCCGCCTGGGCGAGACCCAGTACTTC. Its translation: CASSRLGETQYF.

Turning to this clonotype: Being one base from a much bigger clone, this may be a read error. The chain combines TRBV12-3 or TRBV12-4 with TRBJ2-1; 10 bases align to TRBD2. The CDR3 is made up of 18 amino acids. The CDR3 DNA reads as TGTGCCTGCAGTTTCGCCCAGCGGGAGGGCCGACGTGACAATGAGCAGTTCTTC. Amino acid sequence: CACSFAQREGRRDNEQFF.

This rearrangement joins TRBV20-1 to TRBJ2-1; D is tentatively TRBD1 or TRBD2 (5 bases each). Germline values: CDR1 DFQATT, CDR2 SNEGSKA (reference sequence). V shed 0 bases and J shed 3 bases, with 12 bases lying between them. The CDR3 is 15 amino acids. CDR3 in DNA: TGCAGTGCTAGAGATCCATGGGGGAGCTACAATGAGCAGTTCTTC. Protein product: CSARDPWGSYNEQFF.

The chain combines TRBV6-5 with TRBJ2-5; D could derive from TRBD1 or TRBD2 (5 bases each). V shed 0 bases and J shed 1 base, with 15 bases lying between them. Germline CDR1 MNHEY, CDR2 SVGAGI. The length of the CDR3 is 17 residues. CDR3 loop: CASSYSGRGVTQETQYF. In DNA, the CDR3 is TGTGCCAGCAGTTACTCGGGAAGAGGGGTCACCCAAGAGACCCAGTACTTC.

This clonotype came up many times. CDR3 sequence: CASTRGLAGGGETQYF. The DNA of the CDR3 is TGTGCCAGCACCCGGGGGTTAGCGGGGGGAGGGGAGACCCAGTACTTC. This sequence joins TRBV12-3 or TRBV12-4 and TRBJ2-5; 10 nucleotides match TRBD2. There are 16 residues in the CDR3. J lost 5 bases, V lost 7 bases, and 13 bases had no gene match.